This T cell receptor beta chain appears in the sequencing data of a study of Graves' ophthalmopathy and Graves' hyperthyroidism. The study, taken as a whole, reports: Blood also contained most of the expanded thyroid clonotypes above 0.001 frequency.

This clonotype was seen only a few times. As yet, its antigen is unknown. Researchers took RNA transcripts and amplified TCR beta CDR3 regions from them. First-round RT-PCR employed HTBI primers, with a second-round multiplex PCR after it. MiXCR was run by TCRdb on the multiplex PCR reads, yielding one entry per CDR3 protein. The sample lists just over 600,000 distinct CDR3 sequences; approximately 21% were seen once. CDR1 MNHNS and CDR2 SASEGT come from the germline V gene. V was cut by 7 bases and J by 4 bases, with 13 bases left in between. The CDR3 runs 13 residues. Hyperthyroidism patients were newly diagnosed, ill under 2 months, and aged 18 to 65 years. Uncontrolled infections, pregnancy, lactation or other autoimmune diseases led to patient exclusion. Physicians reached a diagnosis by relying on clinical symptoms, serum thyroxine, TRAb, thyroid ultrasound and orbital computed tomography.

The sequenced material came from peripheral blood. This clonotype originated in a woman aged 18-35 years with stable Graves' hyperthyroidism. Some clones in this sample may be carry-over from other donors' samples. The chain carries TRBV6-1 and TRBJ1-1, with a tentative D call TRBD1 (5 bases). The CDR3 DNA follows: TGTGCCAGCACTCCGGGGGTGAGCACTGAAGCTTTCTTT. Amino acid sequence: CASTPGVSTEAFF.